The 16 T cell receptor beta chains given below trace back to one sample, sequenced in a study of T cells in Graves' hyperthyroidism and ophthalmopathy (dated by TCRdb to between 2018 and 2021). To prepare the library, multiplex PCR was applied. Instrument used: Illumina HiSeq 2000. The TCR beta CDR3 regions were amplified from the RNA transcripts. The TCR CDR3 was subjected to a first round of RT-PCR using the HTBI primer set and the Qiagen OneStep RT-PCR kit. TCRdb reworked the public reads: Q25 trimming with fastp, MiXCR clone assembly, productive beta chains retained. CDR3 protein sequences are deduplicated, and each keeps its most common genes and DNA. This sample lists approximately 710,000 distinct CDR3 sequences; around 16% were detected once. The ten largest clones add up to 15% to 18% of the sample. Material for sequencing was blood. Receptors were obtained from a man aged 50-60 years with Graves' hyperthyroidism.

The table lists this clonotype with many counts. This chain connects TRBV11-2 to TRBJ2-7; TRBD1 is a possible D gene (5 bases). Trimming took off 1 base at V and 2 bases at J, with 6 bases between the two ends. The CDR3 consists of 13 residues. The V gene's germline CDR1 is SGHAT and CDR2 FQNNGV. Here the CDR3 reads CASSLVGAYEQYF. CDR3 nucleotide sequence: TGTGCCAGCAGCTTAGTAGGGGCCTACGAGCAGTACTTC.

The sample holds many counts of this clonotype. V and J are TRBV5-1 and TRBJ1-4, with TRBD1 matching over 7 bases. The length of the CDR3 is 15 residues. V gave up 2 bases and J gave up 7 bases; unmatched junction bases: 8. CDR1 SGHRS and CDR2 YFSETQ come from the germline V gene. The CDR3 nucleotides read TGCGCCAGCAGCTTATCGACAGGGAACGGTGAAAAACTGTTTTTT. This gives the protein CASSLSTGNGEKLFF.

At least ten counts were recorded for this clonotype. The rearrangement joins TRBV15 to TRBJ1-1; no reliable D call. The germline V gene has CDR1 LNHNV and CDR2 YYDKDF (reference sequence). The CDR3 consists of 14 residues. Trimming removed 5 bases at V and 0 bases at J, with 10 bases between. The CDR3 bases are TGTGCCACCAGCCGCAGTTATTTGAACACTGAAGCTTTCTTT. This encodes CATSRSYLNTEAFF. Together with reference TRBV15 and TRBJ1-1, the CDR3 gives the full variable domain: DAMVIQNPRYQVTQFGKPVTLSCSQTLNHNVMYWYQQKSSQAPKLLFHYYDKDFNNEADTPDNFQSRRPNTSFCFLDIRSPGLGDTAMYLCATSRSYLNTEAFFGQGTRLTVV.

The chain has TRBV6-2 or TRBV6-3 and TRBJ2-2; D may be TRBD2 (5 bases). This CDR3 spans 14 amino acids. Germline CDR1 and CDR2: MNHEY and SVGEGT. V lost 5 bases to trimming and J lost 5 bases, with 12 bases between them. CDR3 protein: CASSPGRGTGELFF. The CDR3 DNA sequence: TGTGCCAGCAGTCCCGGCCGGGGAACCGGGGAGCTGTTTTTT.

Remarks on this clonotype: A clone one base away is much larger, so this may be a read error. This sequence joins TRBV5-1 and TRBJ2-1; D perhaps matches TRBD2 (6 bases). Germline V gene sequence: CDR1 SGHRS, CDR2 YFSETQ. The CDR3 has 16 amino acids. The CDR3: CASSHPSDDSYNEKFF. Here the CDR3 DNA reads TGCGCCAGCAGCCACCCTAGCGATGACTCCTACAATGAGAAGTTCTTC.

This clonotype was observed at least ten times. V usage is TRBV11-2 and J usage is TRBJ2-2; D ambiguous. This CDR3 is built from 16 residues. Germline CDR1 and CDR2: SGHAT and FQNNGV. Deletions cut 4 bases from V and 0 bases from J, with 12 bases between. Here the CDR3 reads CASSSWGGSNTGELFF. For the CDR3, the DNA is TGTGCCAGCAGCTCATGGGGTGGGTCGAACACCGGGGAGCTGTTTTTT.

The chain links TRBV24-1 to TRBJ2-1; 10 bases match TRBD1. CDR1 and CDR2 from the germline V gene are KGHDR and SFDVKD. With V trimmed by 4 bases and J by 14 bases, 10 bases remained unmatched. The CDR3 has 14 amino acids. The CDR3 here is CATSDPGQGQGEFF. CDR3 bases: TGTGCCACCAGTGACCCGGGACAGGGGCAAGGGGAGTTCTTC.

This clonotype was observed many times. This chain links TRBV28 with TRBJ2-2; TRBD2 matches 10 bases. Trimming at V came to 3 bases and at J to 6 bases, leaving 10 bases not matched to a gene. Germline V gene data show CDR1 as MDHEN and CDR2 as SYDVKM. The CDR3 is 17 amino acids. CDR3 loop: CASSFLSGRAGSGELFF. In DNA form, the CDR3 reads TGTGCCAGCAGTTTTTTGAGCGGGAGGGCCGGTTCCGGGGAGCTGTTTTTT.

This clonotype was detected ten times or more. The rearrangement links TRBV7-3 to TRBJ2-3, with 8 bases identical to TRBD2. The CDR3 is 15 residues long. Germline V lookup: CDR1 SGHTA, CDR2 FQGTGA. The junction had 10 bases not matched to a gene; V was cut back by 5 bases and J by 6 bases. The CDR3 protein is CASSREAGVMDTQYF. The CDR3 DNA sequence: TGTGCCAGCAGCCGGGAAGCGGGAGTAATGGATACGCAGTATTTT.

Notes on this clonotype: One end of the junction fails to match germline, which may point to a read error. V usage is TRBV5-1 and J usage is TRBJ2-5, with a possible D match to TRBD1 (5 bases). Germline CDR1 and CDR2: SGHRS and YFSETQ. The CDR3 consists of 12 residues. DNA for the CDR3: TGTGCCAGCAGAAGGGGTTCGGAGACCCAGTACTTC. Its protein is CASRRGSETQYF.

V and J are TRBV27 and TRBJ2-1, with TRBD2 matching 9 bases. The V gene's germline CDR1 is MNHEY and CDR2 SMNVEV (reference sequence). With 4 bases clipped from V and 6 bases from J, the junction kept 7 bases outside the gene matches. The CDR3 runs 15 residues. The CDR3 region is CASSYPGLATNEQFF. The CDR3 bases are TGTGCCAGCAGTTATCCGGGACTAGCTACCAATGAGCAGTTCTTC.

Turning to this clonotype: A much larger clone lies a single base off, so this may be a read error. This chain connects TRBV27 to TRBJ2-1; D is unclear. Germline V gene data show CDR1 as MNHEY and CDR2 as SMNVEV (reference sequence). The CDR3 has 17 amino acids. The CDR3 region is CDSSLSGRIGPYNEQFF. The CDR3 DNA reads as TGTGACAGCAGTTTATCCGGCAGGATAGGTCCCTACAATGAGCAGTTCTTC.

This clonotype was found many times. The chain links TRBV28 to TRBJ2-1, with TRBD1 matching over 12 bases. The CDR3 has 18 residues. Germline V gene data show CDR1 as MDHEN and CDR2 as SYDVKM. The V and J ends lost 5 bases and 3 bases, in that order; junction bases with no gene match: 11. The CDR3 is CASSETGQGARFYNEQFF. The DNA for the CDR3 is TGTGCCAGCAGTGAAACGGGACAGGGGGCGAGGTTCTACAATGAGCAGTTCTTC.

This clonotype was seen a handful of times. The chain links TRBV6-1 to TRBJ2-7, with 8 positions matching TRBD1. Per the germline V gene, CDR1 is MNHNS and CDR2 is SASEGT. This CDR3 contains 13 residues. Unmatched junction bases numbered 12, after V lost 8 bases and J lost 9 bases. This CDR3 is CASRKQDRVRQYF. The CDR3 DNA reads TGTGCCAGCCGCAAACAGGACAGGGTCAGGCAGTACTTC.

V gene TRBV7-2 combines with J gene TRBJ2-5; 13 bases map to TRBD2. CDR3 size: 16 residues. V gave up 5 bases and J gave up 4 bases; unmatched junction bases: 7. The germline CDR1 and CDR2 sequences are SGHTA and FQGNSA. In DNA form, the CDR3 reads TGTGCCAGCAGCGTTACTAGCGGGAGGGCCCTAGAGACCCAGTACTTC. Its translation: CASSVTSGRALETQYF.

The chain is built from TRBV20-1 and TRBJ1-6; 9 positions match TRBD1. Germline CDR1 DFQATT, CDR2 SNEGSKA (reference sequence). This CDR3 comprises 16 residues. The trim removed 1 base at V and 7 bases at J, leaving 8 bases unmatched. For the CDR3, the DNA is TGCAGTGCTAGAGTTGTAGGGACAGGGCCAAATTCACCCCTCCACTTT. It codes for CSARVVGTGPNSPLHF.